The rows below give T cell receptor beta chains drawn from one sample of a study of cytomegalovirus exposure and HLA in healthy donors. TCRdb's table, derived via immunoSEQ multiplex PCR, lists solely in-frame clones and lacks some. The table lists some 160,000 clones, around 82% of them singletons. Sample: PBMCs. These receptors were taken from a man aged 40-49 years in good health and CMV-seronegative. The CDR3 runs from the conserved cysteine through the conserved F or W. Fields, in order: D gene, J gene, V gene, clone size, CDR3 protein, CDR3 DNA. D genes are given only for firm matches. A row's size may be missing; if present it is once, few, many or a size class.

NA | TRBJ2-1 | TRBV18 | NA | CASSPQEPREQFF | TGTGCCAGCTCACCACAAGAGCCCAGGGAGCAGTTCTTC
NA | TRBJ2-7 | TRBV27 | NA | CASRGSGSYEQYF | TGTGCCAGCCGGGGTAGCGGCTCCTACGAGCAGTACTTC
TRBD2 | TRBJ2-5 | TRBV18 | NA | CASSPGSGGQETQYF | TGTGCCAGCTCACCAGGTAGCGGGGGGCAAGAGACCCAGTACTTC
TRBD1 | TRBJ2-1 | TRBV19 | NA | CASRAQGARYNEQFF | TGTGCCAGTAGAGCTCAGGGGGCGCGGTACAATGAGCAGTTCTTC
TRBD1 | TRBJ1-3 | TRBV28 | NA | CASSPGQGRNTIYF | TGTGCCAGCAGCCCGGGACAGGGAAGAAACACCATATATTTT
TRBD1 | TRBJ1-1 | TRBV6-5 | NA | CASSRGQKAFF | TGTGCCAGCAGCCGGGGACAGAAGGCTTTCTTT
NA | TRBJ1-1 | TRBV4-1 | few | CASSRLGHENTEAFF | TGCGCCAGCAGCCGACTAGGACACGAGAACACTGAAGCTTTCTTT
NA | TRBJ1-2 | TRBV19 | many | CASNPTPLYGYTF | TGTGCCAGTAACCCGACACCTCTCTATGGCTACACCTTC
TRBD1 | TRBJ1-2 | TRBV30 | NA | CAWNRDRGLYGYTF | TGTGCCTGGAACCGGGACAGGGGACTCTATGGCTACACCTTC
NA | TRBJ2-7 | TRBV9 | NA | CASSVTAGTYEQYF | TGTGCCAGCAGCGTAACGGCGGGAACCTACGAGCAGTACTTC
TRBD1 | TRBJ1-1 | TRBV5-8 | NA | CASSPDRVVFYTEAFF | TGTGCCAGCAGCCCCGACAGGGTCGTCTTTTACACTGAAGCTTTCTTT
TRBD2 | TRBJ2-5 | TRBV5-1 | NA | CASSRLAGHQETQYF | TGCGCCAGCAGTAGGCTAGCGGGACACCAAGAGACCCAGTACTTC
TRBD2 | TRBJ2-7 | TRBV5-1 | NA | CASSLEGTSPHEQYF | TGCGCCAGCAGCTTGGAGGGGACTAGTCCCCACGAGCAGTACTTC
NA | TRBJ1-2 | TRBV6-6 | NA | CASSYLRGTNYGYTF | TGTGCCAGCAGTTATCTCAGAGGTACTAACTATGGCTACACCTTC
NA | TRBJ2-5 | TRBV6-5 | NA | CASSYSAPQGVQYF | TGTGCCAGCAGTTACTCCGCCCCTCAGGGTGTCCAGTACTTC
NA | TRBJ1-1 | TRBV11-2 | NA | CASSLGEAFF | TGTGCCAGCAGCTTAGGGGAGGCTTTCTTT
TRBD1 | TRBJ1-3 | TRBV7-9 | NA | CASSLALGQGRSLDTIYF | TGTGCCAGCAGCTTAGCGCTGGGACAGGGGCGGTCATTGGACACCATATATTTT
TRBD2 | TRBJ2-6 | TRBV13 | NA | CASSLGIAGANVLAF | TGTGCCAGCAGCTTAGGCATAGCGGGGGCCAACGTCCTGGCTTTC
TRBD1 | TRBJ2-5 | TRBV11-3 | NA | CASSLDGTAQETQYF | TGTGCCAGCAGCTTAGACGGGACAGCCCAAGAGACCCAGTACTTC
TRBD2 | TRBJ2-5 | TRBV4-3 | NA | CASSRNSGGAGETQYF | TGCGCCAGCAGCCGAAACAGCGGGGGGGCCGGGGAGACCCAGTACTTC
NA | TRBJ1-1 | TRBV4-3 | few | CASSQAGRTEAFF | TGCGCCAGCAGCCAAGCCGGCAGGACTGAAGCTTTCTTT
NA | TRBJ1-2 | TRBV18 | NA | CASSPYGSSIDGYTF | TGTGCCAGCTCACCATACGGGTCCAGTATAGATGGCTACACCTTC
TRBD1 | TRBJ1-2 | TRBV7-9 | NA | CASSQDDRGYGYTF | TGCGCCAGCAGCCAAGATGACAGGGGCTATGGCTACACCTTC
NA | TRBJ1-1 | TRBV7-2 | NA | CASSLETRGVTEAFF | TGTGCCAGCAGCTTGGAAACCAGGGGAGTCACTGAAGCTTTCTTT
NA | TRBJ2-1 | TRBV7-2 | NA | CASSLGRGHNEQFF | TGTGCCAGCAGCTTAGGCAGGGGACACAATGAGCAGTTCTTC
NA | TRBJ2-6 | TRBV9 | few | CASSLVSSGANVLTF | TGTGCCAGCAGCCTAGTGAGCTCTGGGGCCAACGTCCTGACTTTC
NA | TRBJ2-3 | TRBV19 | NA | CASSVGSGGTDTQYF | TGTGCCAGTAGTGTAGGGTCAGGGGGCACAGATACGCAGTATTTT
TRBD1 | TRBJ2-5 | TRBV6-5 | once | CASSSWDRVGETQYF | TGTGCCAGCAGTTCATGGGACAGGGTAGGAGAGACCCAGTACTTC
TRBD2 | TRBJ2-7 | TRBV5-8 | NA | CASRSEGLAGYEQYF | TGTGCCAGCAGATCGGAAGGACTAGCGGGATACGAGCAGTACTTC
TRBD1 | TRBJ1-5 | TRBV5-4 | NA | CANLKGTGGKSNQPQHF | TGTGCCAACCTCAAAGGGACAGGGGGTAAGAGCAATCAGCCCCAGCATTTT
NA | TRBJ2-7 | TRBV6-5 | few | CASSPGAEQYF | TGTGCCAGCAGTCCGGGTGCCGAGCAGTACTTC
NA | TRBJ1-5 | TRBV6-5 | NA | CASSPGLHSNQPQHF | TGTGCCAGCAGTCCTGGACTGCATAGCAATCAGCCCCAGCATTTT
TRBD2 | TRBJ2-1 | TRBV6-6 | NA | CASRPTLAVPGNEQFF | TGTGCCAGCAGACCTACCCTAGCGGTGCCGGGTAATGAGCAGTTCTTC
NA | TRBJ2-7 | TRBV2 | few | CASSDSSYEQYF | TGTGCCAGCAGTGATAGCTCCTACGAGCAGTACTTC
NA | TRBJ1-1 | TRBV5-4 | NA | CASSRSGTRDFF | TGTGCCAGCAGCAGATCCGGGACTCGGGATTTCTTT
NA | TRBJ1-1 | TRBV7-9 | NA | CASSFRTENTEAFF | TGTGCCAGCAGCTTCCGGACAGAGAACACTGAAGCTTTCTTT
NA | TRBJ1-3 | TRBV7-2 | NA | CASSLARSGNTIYF | TGTGCCAGCAGCTTAGCGCGGTCTGGAAACACCATATATTTT
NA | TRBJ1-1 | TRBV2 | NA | CASSTQENTEAFF | TGTGCCAGCAGTACACAGGAGAACACTGAAGCTTTCTTT
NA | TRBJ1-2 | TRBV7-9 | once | CASSSTNYGYTF | TGTGCCAGCAGCTCCACAAACTATGGCTACACCTTC
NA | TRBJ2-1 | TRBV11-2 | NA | CASSPQGRSYNEQFF | TGTGCCAGCAGCCCTCAGGGAAGGTCCTACAATGAGCAGTTCTTC
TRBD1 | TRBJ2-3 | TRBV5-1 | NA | CASSSGGPGTDTQYF | TGCGCCAGCAGCTCAGGGGGCCCGGGAACAGATACGCAGTATTTT
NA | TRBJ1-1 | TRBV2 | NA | CASSDQTVNTEAFF | TGTGCCAGCAGTGATCAAACGGTAAACACTGAAGCTTTCTTT
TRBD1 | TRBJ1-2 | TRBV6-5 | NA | CASRRDREYLYGYTF | TGTGCCAGCAGAAGGGACAGGGAATATCTATACGGCTACACCTTC
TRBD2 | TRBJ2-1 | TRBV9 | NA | CASSVGTSGSGNEQFF | TGTGCCAGCAGCGTTGGGACTAGCGGGAGTGGCAATGAGCAGTTCTTC
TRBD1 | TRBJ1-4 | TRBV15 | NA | CATSRGDRDQLFF | TGTGCCACCAGCAGAGGAGACAGGGATCAACTGTTTTTT
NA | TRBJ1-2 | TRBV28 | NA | CASSSRGYGYTF | TGTGCCAGCAGTTCCAGGGGCTATGGCTACACCTTC
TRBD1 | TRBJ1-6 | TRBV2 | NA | CASSYPLGQRGSPLHF | TGTGCCAGCAGCTACCCTTTGGGACAGCGAGGTTCACCCCTCCACTTT
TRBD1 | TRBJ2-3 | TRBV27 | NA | CASSFATGSTDTQYF | TGTGCCAGCAGTTTTGCGACAGGGAGCACAGATACGCAGTATTTT
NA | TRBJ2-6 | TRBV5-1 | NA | CASSLAVTSGANVLTF | TGCGCCAGCAGCTTGGCCGTGACTTCTGGGGCCAACGTCCTGACTTTC
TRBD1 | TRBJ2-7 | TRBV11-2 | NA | CASTTGQGAHEQYF | TGTGCCAGCACCACGGGGCAGGGGGCACACGAGCAGTACTTC
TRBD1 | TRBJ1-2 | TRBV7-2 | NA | CASSLDQGARGYGYTF | TGTGCCAGCAGCTTAGATCAGGGGGCGCGAGGCTATGGCTACACCTTC
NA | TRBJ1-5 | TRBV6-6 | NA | CASRLDGNQPQHF | TGTGCCAGCAGACTAGACGGAAATCAGCCCCAGCATTTT
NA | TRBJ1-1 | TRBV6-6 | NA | CASSYSGEVLTEAFF | TGTGCCAGCAGTTACTCAGGAGAGGTACTCACTGAAGCTTTCTTT
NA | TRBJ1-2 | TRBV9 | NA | CASSVTTGYGYTF | TGTGCCAGCAGCGTAACGACAGGCTATGGCTACACCTTC